Listed below are T cell receptor beta chains from one sample, sequenced in a study of regulatory T cells in long-lasting Graves disease. TCRdb reanalysed the multiplex PCR reads using MiXCR and keeps one entry per CDR3 protein. Of around 500,000 distinct CDR3 sequences in the sample, roughly 15% are singletons; the top ten hold around 25%. This sample was also put to use in a study of T cells in Graves' hyperthyroidism and ophthalmopathy.

The sequencing here drew on peripheral blood mononuclear cells (PBMCs), taken at new diagnosis, from a patient treated with antithyroid drugs. The origin of the receptors is a woman aged 40-65 years with Graves disease. CDR3s include the opening cysteine and the closing phenylalanine or tryptophan. A D gene is named only where the DNA matches it firmly. Clone size is not always given. Where it is, it says once, few, many or a class for expanded clones.

>TRBD2|many|TRBV2|TRBJ2-2
CASKGLAGTGELFF
TGTGCCAGCAAGGGACTAGCGGGGACCGGGGAGCTGTTTTTT
>.|few|TRBV12-5|TRBJ2-5
CASGLFGAQETQYF
TGTGCTAGTGGTTTGTTTGGGGCTCAAGAGACCCAGTACTTC
>.|many|TRBV7-2|TRBJ2-5
CASSLSTYTGTQYF
TGTGCCAGCAGCTTATCGACCTACACAGGGACCCAGTACTTC
>TRBD1|few|TRBV28|TRBJ1-5
CTSAMGQGGQPQHF
TGTACCAGCGCCATGGGACAGGGGGGTCAGCCCCAGCATTTT
>.|many|TRBV7-3|TRBJ1-1
CASSSLINTEAFF
TGTGCCAGCAGCTCCTTGATAAACACTGAAGCTTTCTTT
>.|many|TRBV27|TRBJ2-7
CAAGLTSAYEQYF
TGTGCCGCGGGCCTTACGAGCGCCTACGAGCAGTACTTC
>.|many|TRBV2|TRBJ1-5
CASSVFGQPQHF
TGTGCCAGCAGTGTATTCGGTCAGCCCCAGCATTTT
>.|many|TRBV29-1|TRBJ1-1
CSVGLGYTAEAFF
TGCAGCGTTGGATTGGGTTACACCGCTGAAGCTTTCTTT
>TRBD2|.|TRBV11-2|TRBJ2-4
CASSSPGLADTKNIQYF
TGTGCCAGCAGCTCACCGGGACTAGCCGATACCAAAAACATTCAGTACTTC
>.|few|TRBV28|TRBJ2-4
CASSGPGTSGDF
TGTGCCAGCAGTGGCCCCGGGACCTCTGGTGACTTC
>TRBD1|many|TRBV7-9|TRBJ2-7
CASSQTGAEDEQYF
TGTGCCAGCAGCCAGACAGGGGCCGAGGACGAGCAGTACTTC
>.|many|TRBV2|TRBJ2-1
CASTRPPYNEQFF
TGTGCCAGCACCCGCCCCCCTTACAATGAGCAGTTCTTC
>TRBD2|few|TRBV12-3/TRBV12-4|TRBJ2-1
CASSVQRGYNEQFF
TGTGCCAGCTCTGTCCAGCGGGGTTACAATGAGCAGTTCTTC
>.|many|TRBV19|TRBJ1-1
CASSLNSIDTEAFF
TGTGCCAGTAGTCTTAACTCGATAGACACTGAAGCTTTCTTT
>.|many|TRBV3-1|TRBJ1-1
CASSQVGTKNTEAFF
TGTGCCAGCAGCCAAGTTGGGACGAAAAACACTGAAGCTTTCTTT
>TRBD2|few|TRBV20-1|TRBJ2-1
CSARDLTSGGNAPFF
TGCAGTGCTAGAGACCTGACTAGCGGGGGGAACGCACCGTTCTTC
>.|.|TRBV30|TRBJ1-1
CAWIRTEAFF
TGTGCCTGGATTAGGACTGAAGCTTTCTTT
>.|many|TRBV7-2|TRBJ1-5
CASSSRAGASSNQPQHF
TGTGCCAGCAGCTCACGAGCGGGGGCCTCTAGCAATCAGCCCCAGCATTTT
>.|few|TRBV20-1|TRBJ1-2
CSARRDGYTF
TGCAGTGCTAGAAGGGATGGCTACACCTTC
>TRBD1|many|TRBV7-9|TRBJ2-5
CASRRRTGGREETQYF
TGTGCCAGCAGACGTAGGACAGGGGGCAGGGAAGAGACCCAGTACTTC
>.|.|TRBV15|TRBJ2-1
CATTDGSLYNEQFF
TGTGCCACCACCGACGGCAGCCTCTACAATGAGCAGTTCTTC
>TRBD1|.|TRBV2|TRBJ1-5
CASRGDRGFNQPQHF
TGTGCCAGCAGGGGGGACAGGGGCTTTAATCAGCCCCAGCATTTT
>TRBD2|.|TRBV20-1|TRBJ2-5
CSARGGAGGVQTQYF
TGCAGTGCTAGAGGAGGTGCGGGGGGGGTTCAGACCCAGTACTTC
>.|many|TRBV6-1|TRBJ1-2
CASSEGRVWHGYTF
TGTGCCAGCAGTGAGGGCAGGGTTTGGCATGGCTACACCTTC
>.|many|TRBV2|TRBJ2-7
CASSELTSGEQYF
TGTGCCAGCAGTGAACTGACTTCGGGAGAGCAGTACTTC
>.|many|TRBV5-4|TRBJ1-1
CASSLEQSEAFF
TGTGCCAGCAGCTTGGAACAGTCTGAAGCTTTCTTT
>.|few|TRBV24-1|TRBJ2-2
CATSDNVKGGTGELFF
TGTGCCACCAGTGACAACGTAAAGGGGGGGACCGGGGAGCTGTTTTTT
>.|many|TRBV7-2|TRBJ2-1
CASSLAAGLSYNEQFF
TGTGCCAGCAGCTTAGCGGCGGGGTTATCCTACAATGAGCAGTTCTTC
>.|many|TRBV2|TRBJ1-1
CASRVDRPNTEAFF
TGTGCCAGCAGAGTTGACAGGCCAAACACTGAAGCTTTCTTT
>.|.|TRBV12-5|TRBJ1-4
CASGGGGGREKLFF
TGTGCTAGTGGTGGGGGGGGGGGCAGGGAAAAACTGTTTTTT
>.|.|TRBV14|TRBJ1-1
CASSQDTYTEAFF
TGTGCCAGCAGCCAAGACACCTACACTGAAGCTTTCTTT
>.|few|TRBV6-1|TRBJ2-5
CASTSSRGLTGETQYF
TGTGCCAGCACCAGTAGTCGGGGGTTGACGGGGGAGACCCAGTACTTC
>TRBD2|.|TRBV4-1|TRBJ2-5
CASSLGTSGIQETQYF
TGCGCCAGCAGCCTAGGGACTAGCGGGATCCAAGAGACCCAGTACTTC
>TRBD2|many|TRBV7-8|TRBJ2-5
CASSLVGGGLETQYF
TGTGCCAGCAGCTTAGTTGGCGGGGGGTTGGAGACCCAGTACTTC
>.|.|TRBV28|TRBJ1-2
CASLGRRYTF
TGTGCCTCATTAGGGCGTCGCTACACCTTC
>.|few|TRBV2|TRBJ2-7
CASSELLAPQAYEQYF
TGTGCCAGCAGTGAACTTTTAGCGCCGCAAGCCTACGAGCAGTACTTC
>TRBD1|.|TRBV10-3|TRBJ1-2
CATRQGTDYGYTF
TGTGCCACCCGACAGGGGACGGACTATGGCTACACCTTC
>.|many|TRBV20-1|TRBJ1-4
CSARDRNEKLFF
TGCAGTGCTCGAGATCGAAATGAAAAACTGTTTTTT
>.|many|TRBV12-3/TRBV12-4|TRBJ2-2
CASSPKGGELFF
TGTGCCAGCAGCCCCAAGGGCGGGGAGCTGTTTTTT
>TRBD1|many|TRBV5-1|TRBJ1-1
CASSFGTGPNTEAFF
TGCGCCAGCAGCTTCGGGACAGGGCCAAACACTGAAGCTTTCTTT
>.|many|TRBV12-5|TRBJ1-5
CASARGDLSNQPQHF
TGTGCTAGTGCCCGGGGGGATCTTAGCAATCAGCCCCAGCATTTT
>.|many|TRBV5-1|TRBJ1-2
CASSAGAGNYGYTF
TGCGCCAGCAGCGCCGGAGCGGGGAACTATGGCTACACCTTC
>.|many|TRBV6-1|TRBJ1-2
CASSEAYRRDYGYTF
TGTGCCAGCAGTGAAGCCTATCGCAGGGACTATGGCTACACCTTC
>.|many|TRBV9|TRBJ1-1
CASSVDGRYSTEAFF
TGTGCCAGCAGCGTAGATGGTCGGTATAGCACTGAAGCTTTCTTT
>.|.|TRBV18|TRBJ1-1
CASSPNPPGAMTEAFF
TGTGCCAGCTCACCAAACCCCCCAGGGGCGATGACTGAAGCTTTCTTT
>.|few|TRBV7-8|TRBJ1-6
CASSRWTFSPLHF
TGTGCCAGCAGCCGTTGGACATTTTCACCCCTCCACTTT
>TRBD1|.|TRBV28|TRBJ1-4
CASTHRQTGTNEKLFF
TGTGCCAGCACCCACCGTCAGACAGGGACTAATGAAAAACTGTTTTTT
>TRBD2|.|TRBV28|TRBJ2-3
CASSPGTSGSRTDTQYF
TGTGCCAGCAGCCCTGGGACTAGCGGGAGTCGGACAGATACGCAGTATTTT
>TRBD1|many|TRBV5-1|TRBJ2-1
CASSLVFGTGDNEQFF
TGCGCCAGCAGCTTGGTGTTTGGGACAGGGGACAATGAGCAGTTCTTC
>.|many|TRBV24-1|TRBJ2-3
CATSDPLGGGARDTQYF
TGTGCCACCAGTGACCCGTTAGGAGGGGGGGCCCGAGATACGCAGTATTTT
>.|many|TRBV24-1|TRBJ2-3
CATSVPRGNTDTQYF
TGTGCCACCAGTGTCCCGAGGGGGAACACAGATACGCAGTATTTT
>TRBD2|many|TRBV5-6|TRBJ2-3
CASIQSGGASDTQYF
TGTGCCAGCATCCAAAGCGGGGGCGCTTCTGATACGCAGTATTTT
>.|few|TRBV7-3|TRBJ1-1
CASSLVGGEFFTEAFF
TGTGCCAGCAGCTTGGTGGGGGGGGAGTTCTTCACTGAAGCTTTCTTT
>.|many|TRBV30|TRBJ1-5
CAWRPPSGVRNQPQHF
TGTGCCTGGAGACCCCCCAGCGGAGTCCGCAATCAGCCCCAGCATTTT
>.|.|TRBV30|TRBJ2-2
CAWSVTGVTGELFF
TGTGCCTGGAGTGTAACCGGGGTGACCGGGGAGCTGTTTTTT
>TRBD1|few|TRBV5-1|TRBJ1-1
CASSLAWDRNTEAFF
TGCGCCAGCAGCTTGGCTTGGGACAGGAACACTGAAGCTTTCTTT
>.|.|TRBV7-9|TRBJ1-1
CAERVITEAFF
TGTGCCGAACGGGTTATAACTGAAGCTTTCTTT